This T cell receptor beta chain was observed in a study of CD8 T cells in Susac syndrome. Trimming cost V 1 base and J 8 bases; bases outside gene matches: 3. CDR3 length: 13 amino acids. Germline V gene data show CDR1 as SGHTA and CDR2 as FQGNSA. After extraction with the RNeasy kit, about 0.5 to 1 ug of the RNA was reverse transcribed using random hexamers. The TCR beta CDR3 was amplified by immunoSEQ multiplex PCR across 54 Vbeta, 13 Jbeta. In TCRdb, the immunoSEQ multiplex PCR reads were re-called with MiXCR into one record per CDR3 protein. The data hold 170,000 or so distinct CDR3 sequences, with 95% to 97% observed a single time. In blood CD8+ and CD4+ T cells, TCR beta underwent sequencing.

The receptor was derived from a human donor with Susac syndrome. Sequenced: CD4+ T cells from PBMCs. The chain carries TRBV7-2 and TRBJ1-2; 8 positions match TRBD1. CDR3 protein: CASSLGQGAGYTF. CDR3 nucleotide sequence: TGTGCCAGCAGCTTAGGGCAGGGGGCGGGCTACACCTTC.